One and the same sample provided the 2 T cell receptor beta chains below, sequenced in a study of blood T cell repertoires in COVID-19. TCRdb's table, derived via immunoSEQ multiplex PCR, lists solely in-frame clones and lacks some. This sample has about 68,000 clones, with approximately 86% found just once. The sequencing sample was made of peripheral blood. The receptor set was obtained from a woman aged 60 to 75 with acute or convalescent COVID-19.

The chain combines TRBV7-8 with TRBJ1-6; D is uncertain. This CDR3 spans 16 amino acids. Deletions cut 5 bases from V and 8 bases from J, with 19 bases between. Germline CDR1 SGHVS, CDR2 FQNEAQ. The CDR3 reads CASSGGFSPWDSPLHF. Written as DNA, the CDR3 is TGTGCCAGCAGCGGCGGGTTCTCCCCTTGGGATTCACCCCTCCACTTT.

The chain employs TRBV15 and TRBJ1-4; unclear D gene. CDR1 is LNHNV, CDR2 YYDKDF, per germline (reference sequence). The CDR3 is made up of 15 amino acids. V was cut by 4 bases and J by 1 base, with 10 bases left in between. The CDR3 DNA follows: TGTGCCACCAGCATTGTACCCGGAACTAATGAAAAACTGTTTTTT. Translating gives CATSIVPGTNEKLFF.